This T cell receptor (beta chain) was identified in a study of blood T cell repertoires in COVID-19. Across the study: COVID-19 samples, acute and convalescent, were from the United States, Italy and Spain.

Individuals aged roughly 18 to 95 years were recruited from fewer than 30 US areas. This clone was observed a single time. The V and J ends lost 10 bases and 2 bases, in that order; junction bases with no gene match: 12. In germline, CDR1 is ENHRY, CDR2 SYGVKD. This CDR3 contains 15 residues. Original handling: By means of reference gene primer amplification, nucleated cell counts were estimated. Here immunoSEQ multiplex PCR was the method, and the copy in TCRdb shows in-frame clones only, minus some. V and J calls and clone size follow that table, whereas D and trimming were derived from the DNA. Among about 250,000 clones listed, just under 90% were seen once.

V usage is TRBV10-3 and J usage is TRBJ1-1, with TRBD1 matching 8 bases. The sample was PBMCs or T cells enriched from blood (not recorded which). This TCR came from a woman in her 30s with acute COVID-19. The CDR3 DNA reads TGTGCCACCAGGGGGCCCCCAACCTTAAACACTGAAGCTTTCTTT. This translates into CATRGPPTLNTEAFF.